The clone carrying this T cell receptor beta chain has only a few counts. The data are from a study of T cell responses to AZD1222 COVID-19 vaccine. It was second doses at about 4 or about 12 weeks that were pooled. Generated by immunoSEQ multiplex PCR, the TCRdb table keeps only in-frame clones and is missing some. The table records around 190,000 clones, about 86% of them present only once. This TCR came from an adult who received the AZD1222 COVID-19 vaccine. Sequencing used peripheral blood, obtained 28 days after the second AZD1222 dose.

The CDR3 nucleotides are TGTGCCTGGAGTGTTTTTCATATCGCTCGATTTGGGGGAAACATTCAGTACTTC. Translated, it gives CAWSVFHIARFGGNIQYF. The V gene is TRBV30, the J gene TRBJ2-4; D tentatively fits TRBD1 or TRBD2 (5 bases each). The germline V gene has CDR1 GTSNPN and CDR2 SVGIG (reference sequence). V shed 0 bases and J shed 6 bases, with 24 bases lying between them. This CDR3 is built from 18 residues.